This TCR beta chain was retrieved from a study of shared clonotypes between healthy human individuals. Germline-derived CDR1 and CDR2 are SGDLS and YYNGEE. Unmatched junction bases numbered 3, after V lost 2 bases and J lost 5 bases. The CDR3 has 13 residues. In this sample, this clone turned up once. This table comes from immunoSEQ multiplex PCR, and its TCRdb copy is limited to in-frame clones, with some not included. The data hold approximately 2,200,000 clones, with about 92% observed a single time. Naive-designated CD8 cells lacked CD45RO, were positively enriched for CCR7, and omitted terminally differentiated effector memory CD45RA+ cells.

What was sequenced was naive CD8+ T cells from PBMCs. The receptor comes from a man aged 18 to 30 in good health. Some clones in this sample may be carry-over from other donors' samples. The rearrangement uses TRBV9 and TRBJ2-7; 8 bases map to TRBD1. Here the CDR3 reads CASSVDRVHEQYF. The CDR3 DNA sequence: TGTGCCAGCAGCGTGGACAGGGTCCACGAGCAGTACTTC.